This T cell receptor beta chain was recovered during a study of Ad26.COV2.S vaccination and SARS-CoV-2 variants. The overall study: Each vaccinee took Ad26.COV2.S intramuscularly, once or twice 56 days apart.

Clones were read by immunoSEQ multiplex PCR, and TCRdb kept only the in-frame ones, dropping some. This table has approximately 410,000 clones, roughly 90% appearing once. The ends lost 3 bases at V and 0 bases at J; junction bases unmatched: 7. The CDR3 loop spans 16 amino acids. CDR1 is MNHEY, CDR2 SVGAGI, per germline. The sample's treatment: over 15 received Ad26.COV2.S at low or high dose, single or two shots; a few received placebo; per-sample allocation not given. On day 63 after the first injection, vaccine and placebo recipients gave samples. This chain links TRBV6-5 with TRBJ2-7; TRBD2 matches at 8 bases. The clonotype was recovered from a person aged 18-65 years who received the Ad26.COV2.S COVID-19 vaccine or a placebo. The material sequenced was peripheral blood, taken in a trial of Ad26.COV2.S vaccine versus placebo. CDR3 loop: CASSYFSGGASYEQYF. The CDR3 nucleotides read TGTGCCAGCAGTTATTTCAGCGGGGGCGCCTCCTACGAGCAGTACTTC.